These 4 T cell receptor beta chains originate from one sample sequenced in a study of beta chain features in type 1 diabetes. Antigens of these TCRs are unknown. Study results and limitations: There was a moderate but significant shortening of TCRB CDR3s in all four CD4+ subsets of Type 1 diabetes patients.

Sequencing targeted expressed TCRB transcripts, as all isolated RNA had been reverse transcribed. Measured with immunoSEQ multiplex PCR; TCRdb has only the in-frame clones, and not every one. The top ten clones hold 1.4% of a sample with 50,000 or so clones, roughly 41% of them seen once. The sequencing input was Tregs from blood. All receptors derive from a man aged 25 to 40 with type 1 diabetes.

This clone was seen only a few times. The chain links TRBV7-2 to TRBJ2-5; 12 positions agree with TRBD2. V shed 5 bases and J 2 bases; nucleotides not matched to a gene: 6. The CDR3 is 16 amino acids. The germline V gene has CDR1 SGHTA and CDR2 FQGNSA. CDR3 DNA sequence: TGTGCCAGCAGCCGCGGACTAGCGGGGTCACAAGAGACCCAGTACTTC. It codes for CASSRGLAGSQETQYF.

This clone came up a few times. This chain uses TRBV7-9 with TRBJ2-6; D is ambiguous. V was shortened by 5 bases and J by 4 bases, with 6 bases between the two germline ends. Looked up from germline, CDR1 is SEHNR and CDR2 is FQNEAQ (reference sequence). The CDR3 contains 13 residues. The CDR3 coding sequence is TGTGCCAGCAGCCGGTTGGGGGCCAACGTCCTGACTTTC. Translating gives CASSRLGANVLTF.

The chain links TRBV10-3 to TRBJ1-1, with TRBD1 matching 11 bases. Germline CDR1 ENHRY, CDR2 SYGVKD. V dropped 6 bases and J dropped 4; count of bases not matched to a gene: 10. The CDR3 is 16 amino acids. The CDR3, as DNA: TGTGCCATCAGCGGAGGGACAGGGGGTCTCGGCACTGAAGCTTTCTTT. Its protein product is CAISGGTGGLGTEAFF.

This clone was observed a handful of times. V is TRBV2 and J is TRBJ2-3, with 7 bases aligning to TRBD1. Germline V lookup: CDR1 SNHLY, CDR2 FYNNEI. The V and J ends lost 7 bases and 4 bases, in that order; junction bases with no gene match: 8. This CDR3 has 14 residues. DNA for the CDR3: TGTGCCAGCACTCGGACAGGTGGCGCAGATACGCAGTATTTT. Translating it yields CASTRTGGADTQYF.